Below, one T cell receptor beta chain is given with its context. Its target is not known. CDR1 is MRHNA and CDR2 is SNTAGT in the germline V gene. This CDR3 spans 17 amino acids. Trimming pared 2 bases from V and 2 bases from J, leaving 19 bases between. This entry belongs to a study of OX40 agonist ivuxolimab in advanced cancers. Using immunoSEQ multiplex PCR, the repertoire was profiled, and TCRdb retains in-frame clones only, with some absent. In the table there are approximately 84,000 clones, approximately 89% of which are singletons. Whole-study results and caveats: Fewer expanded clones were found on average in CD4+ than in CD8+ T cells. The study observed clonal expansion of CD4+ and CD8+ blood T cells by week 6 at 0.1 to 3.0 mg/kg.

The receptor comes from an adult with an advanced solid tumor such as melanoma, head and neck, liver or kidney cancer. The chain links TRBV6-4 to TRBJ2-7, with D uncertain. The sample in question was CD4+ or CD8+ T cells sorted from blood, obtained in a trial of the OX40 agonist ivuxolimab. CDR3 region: CASSDKGGTNVTYEQYF. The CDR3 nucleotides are TGTGCCAGCAGTGACAAAGGCGGTACAAACGTCACCTACGAGCAGTACTTC.